A single sample gave rise to the 25 T cell receptor beta chains below, sequenced in a study of blood T cell repertoires in COVID-19. Assay: immunoSEQ multiplex PCR; the TCRdb copy retains only in-frame clones and omits some. The sample contains about 300,000 clones, roughly 90% of which appear only once. The sequencing sample was made of PBMCs or T cells enriched from blood (not recorded which). The receptors stem from a woman aged 50 to 60 who had been exposed to COVID-19.

The chain carries TRBV5-4 and TRBJ2-3, with TRBD2 matching 7 bases. The junction had 7 bases not matched to a gene; V was cut back by 4 bases and J by 5 bases. The CDR3 covers 14 residues. CDR1 and CDR2 from the germline V gene are SGHNT and YYREEE (reference sequence). The CDR3 nucleotides are TGTGCCAGCAGCCTAGCAGCGGGGCAAGATACGCAGTATTTT. Translation gives CASSLAAGQDTQYF.

The chain joins TRBV11-2 to TRBJ1-6; the D is unclear. V was shortened by 5 bases and J by 9 bases, with 14 bases between the two germline ends. This CDR3 contains 14 residues. The germline V gene encodes CDR1 SGHAT and CDR2 FQNNGV. CDR3 in amino acids: CASSSGLGGSPLHF. The CDR3 DNA is TGTGCCAGCAGCAGCGGCCTGGGAGGTTCACCCCTCCACTTT.

The CDR3 loop is CASSPGDRGTLEQYF. DNA of the CDR3: TGCGCCAGCAGCCCCGGGGACAGGGGAACCCTCGAGCAGTACTTC. J is TRBJ2-7 and V is TRBV5-1; 10 bases align to TRBD1. This CDR3 spans 15 amino acids. The germline CDR1 and CDR2 sequences are SGHRS and YFSETQ. J was trimmed by 6 bases and V by 4 bases; bases with no gene match: 10.

The chain couples TRBV4-1 to TRBJ2-3, with 12 nucleotides matching TRBD2. The CDR3 is 19 residues long. The germline V gene encodes CDR1 MGHRA and CDR2 YSYEKL. After removal of 1 base from V and 0 bases from J, the junction contained 8 bases not matched to a gene. The DNA for the CDR3 is TGCGCCAGCAGCCAAGTAAGGCTAGCGGGGGGGGCTAGCACAGATACGCAGTATTTT. It yields the protein CASSQVRLAGGASTDTQYF.

The chain is built from TRBV2 and TRBJ2-5; D is perhaps TRBD2 (6 bases). V was pared by 5 bases and J by 2 bases, with 12 bases between. The germline V gene has CDR1 SNHLY and CDR2 FYNNEI. The CDR3 is made up of 14 amino acids. This CDR3 reads CASSRTNFQETQYF. The CDR3 nucleotides are TGTGCCAGCAGTAGGACTAATTTTCAAGAGACCCAGTACTTC.

CDR3 in amino acids: CASSLLGLGNSPLHF. CDR3 coding DNA: TGTGCCAGCAGCTTACTGGGGCTAGGAAATTCACCCCTCCACTTT. V is TRBV7-9 and J is TRBJ1-6, with D possibly being TRBD1 (5 bases). V lost 2 bases and J lost 7, with 12 bases in between. CDR1 and CDR2 from the germline V gene are SEHNR and FQNEAQ (reference sequence). CDR3 size: 15 residues.

This chain links TRBV10-1 with TRBJ2-3; 13 nucleotides line up with TRBD2. Germline CDR1 reads WNHNN; CDR2 reads SYGVQD (reference sequence). The V and J ends lost 1 base and 0 bases, in that order; junction bases with no gene match: 10. The CDR3 contains 20 residues. CDR3 protein: CASSEFTSGGESSSTDTQYF. The DNA for the CDR3 is TGCGCCAGCAGTGAGTTCACTAGCGGGGGGGAATCCTCTAGCACAGATACGCAGTATTTT.

V and J are TRBV6-1 and TRBJ1-5, with D uncertain. The CDR3 runs 14 residues. Germline V gives CDR1 MNHNS, CDR2 SASEGT. Trimming removed 3 bases from V and 4 bases from J, with 10 bases in between. CDR3 nucleotides: TGTGCCAGCAGTGATAGGTCAGGAAATCAGCCCCAGCATTTT. Its protein is CASSDRSGNQPQHF.

This chain uses TRBV19 with TRBJ2-3, with 12 bases lining up with TRBD2. The CDR3 consists of 15 residues. The V gene's germline CDR1 is LNHDA and CDR2 SQIVND (reference sequence). Trimming took 4 bases from V and 6 from J; bases not matched to a gene: 5. CDR3 protein: CASSRTSGTADTQYF. The DNA of the CDR3 is TGTGCCAGTAGTAGGACTAGCGGGACAGCCGATACGCAGTATTTT.

The chain joins TRBV7-8 to TRBJ2-7; D is possibly TRBD1 (6 bases). CDR1 is SGHVS and CDR2 is FQNEAQ in the germline V gene. CDR3 length equals 14 residues. Trimming took 6 bases from V and 2 from J, leaving 14 bases between them. CDR3 nucleotides: TGTGCCAGCAGACCCGGGACAAACACCTACGAGCAGTACTTC. Translation: CASRPGTNTYEQYF.

The chain uses TRBV5-1 and TRBJ1-1; D remains ambiguous. The germline V gene encodes CDR1 SGHRS and CDR2 YFSETQ. The CDR3 totals 15 residues. V was shortened by 4 bases and J by 4 bases, with 17 bases between the two germline ends. In DNA, the CDR3 is TGCGCCAGCAGCCTCGATCTTGGGAGGGCCACTGAAGCTTTCTTT. Translating it yields CASSLDLGRATEAFF. The full variable domain, in which reference TRBV5-1 and TRBJ1-1 provide the parts outside the CDR3, is KAGVTQTPRYLIKTRGQQVTLSCSPISGHRSVSWYQQTPGQGLQFLFEYFSETQRNKGNFPGRFSGRQFSNSRSEMNVSTLELGDSALYLCASSLDLGRATEAFFGQGTRLTVV.

This clone was picked up one time. The chain recombines TRBV2 with TRBJ1-6; D possibly corresponds to TRBD1 (6 bases). The ends were cut back, 3 bases at V and 10 bases at J, with 13 bases in the middle. Germline V gene lookup returns CDR1 SNHLY and CDR2 FYNNEI. This CDR3 is built from 14 residues. The CDR3 nucleotides read TGTGCCAGCAGTGATTGGGACACTGCCTCACCCCTCCACTTT. Translating gives CASSDWDTASPLHF. The complete variable domain, with remaining parts taken from reference TRBV2 and TRBJ1-6, reads EPEVTQTPSHQVTQMGQEVILRCVPISNHLYFYWYRQILGQKVEFLVSFYNNEISEKSEIFDDQFSVERPDGSNFTLKIRSTKLEDSAMYFCASSDWDTASPLHFGNGTRLTVT.

This chain joins TRBV10-3 and TRBJ2-7; 7 nucleotides align to TRBD1. Germline lookup yields CDR1 ENHRY and CDR2 SYGVKD. The CDR3 consists of 14 residues. V lost 6 bases to trimming and J lost 2 bases; unmatched junction nucleotides: 7. The CDR3 sequence: CAISGQVPTYEQYF. Here the CDR3 DNA reads TGTGCCATCAGCGGACAGGTACCTACCTACGAGCAGTACTTC.

V gene TRBV15 combines with J gene TRBJ2-3, with 11 bases identical to TRBD2. Trimming removed 0 bases from V and 3 bases from J; junction bases left unmatched: 5. This CDR3 comprises 17 residues. CDR1 and CDR2 from the germline V gene are LNHNV and YYDKDF (reference sequence). CDR3 sequence (DNA): TGTGCCACCAGCAGAGATCCCGGGACTAGCGGTACAGATACGCAGTATTTT. Translated, it gives CATSRDPGTSGTDTQYF.

The chain joins TRBV27 to TRBJ1-6; D not resolved. The germline V gene has CDR1 MNHEY and CDR2 SMNVEV (reference sequence). CDR3 size: 16 residues. Between the trimmed V and J ends, which lost 2 bases and 3 bases, there was a span of 11 bases. The CDR3 DNA reads as TGTGCCAGCAGTTTAATTGGCCGGGGCTATAATTCACCCCTCCACTTT. Translation gives CASSLIGRGYNSPLHF.

The V call is TRBV10-3, the J call TRBJ2-1; TRBD2 matches at 7 bases. This CDR3 has 14 residues. After removal of 4 bases from V and 4 bases from J, the junction contained 4 bases not matched to a gene. Germline-derived CDR1 and CDR2 are ENHRY and SYGVKD. The CDR3 protein is CAISGDYIYNEQFF. CDR3 sequence (DNA): TGTGCCATCAGTGGGGACTACATTTACAATGAGCAGTTCTTC.

The chain couples TRBV2 to TRBJ2-5; D is unresolved. Per the germline V gene, CDR1 is SNHLY and CDR2 is FYNNEI. V lost 4 bases to trimming and J lost 5 bases, with 8 bases between them. This CDR3 is 12 amino acids long. The CDR3 nucleotides read TGTGCCAGCAGTGCCGGGTTCGAGACCCAGTACTTC. The encoded protein is CASSAGFETQYF.

This clone was observed a single time. The chain combines TRBV2 with TRBJ1-5; no reliable D call. Germline V gene lookup returns CDR1 SNHLY and CDR2 FYNNEI. Trimming took 0 bases from V and 6 from J, leaving 12 bases between them. CDR3 length: 15 amino acids. The CDR3, as DNA: TGTGCCAGCAGTGAAGCGCACAGTCCGCCTCAGCCCCAGCATTTT. Its protein product is CASSEAHSPPQPQHF.

This chain links TRBV7-2 with TRBJ2-7; maybe TRBD2 (5 bases). With 5 bases removed from V and 2 bases from J, the gap between germline ends came to 13 bases. Germline CDR1 SGHTA, CDR2 FQGNSA. This CDR3 contains 14 residues. DNA of the CDR3: TGTGCCAGCAGCCCCGATGAGGGCCCCTACGAGCAGTACTTC. Its translation: CASSPDEGPYEQYF.

This clone was seen a few times. Other DNA sequences in this sample translate to the same CDR3. The V and J genes are TRBV5-1 and TRBJ1-2; D is ambiguous. Trimming took off 5 bases at V and 3 bases at J, with 11 bases between the two ends. This CDR3 has 13 residues. In germline, CDR1 is SGHRS, CDR2 YFSETQ. Here the CDR3 reads CASSLDGDYGYTF. For the CDR3, the DNA is TGCGCCAGCAGTCTTGACGGAGACTATGGCTACACCTTC.

In its sample, this clone was seen a few times. The chain links TRBV19 to TRBJ2-1; no clear D. The V and J ends lost 8 bases and 5 bases respectively, with 7 bases between them. Germline V CDR1 and CDR2: LNHDA, SQIVND (reference sequence). CDR3 length: 11 amino acids. In DNA, the CDR3 is TGTGCCAGTGGAGTCGACAATGAGCAGTTCTTC. Protein product: CASGVDNEQFF.

The chain couples TRBV6-5 to TRBJ2-1, with D tentatively TRBD1 (6 bases). CDR3 size: 15 residues. The germline V and J ends were trimmed by 6 bases and 5 bases, with 17 bases remaining between them. CDR1 is MNHEY and CDR2 is SVGAGI in the germline V gene. Written as DNA, the CDR3 is TGTGCCAGCAGCCTTCAGGGGTTCATCCACAATGAGCAGTTCTTC. Encoded protein: CASSLQGFIHNEQFF.

The CDR3 bases are TGCGCCAGCAGCCAAGCCCCGGGACAGGGTGGGGGCTACACCTTC. Its protein product is CASSQAPGQGGGYTF. The chain is built from TRBV4-1 and TRBJ1-2; 9 bases are shared with TRBD1. CDR1 is MGHRA, CDR2 YSYEKL, per germline. V gave up 1 base and J gave up 8 bases; unmatched junction bases: 8. This CDR3 is 15 amino acids long.

V and J are TRBV25-1 and TRBJ2-7, with 10 nucleotides matching TRBD1. This CDR3 has 15 residues. Germline values: CDR1 MGHDK, CDR2 SYGVNS. The ends lost 6 bases at V and 4 bases at J; junction bases unmatched: 9. The CDR3 region is CASSIPGQGWYEQYF. Here the CDR3 DNA reads TGTGCCAGCAGCATCCCGGGACAGGGGTGGTACGAGCAGTACTTC.

The V gene is TRBV28, the J gene TRBJ2-1; 10 positions match TRBD2. Germline CDR1 and CDR2: MDHEN and SYDVKM. The CDR3 runs to 18 residues. With V trimmed by 5 bases and J by 3 bases, 13 bases remained unmatched. CDR3 amino acids: CASSTHPRAGGFYNEQFF. The CDR3 DNA reads as TGTGCCAGCAGTACCCACCCGAGAGCGGGGGGGTTCTACAATGAGCAGTTCTTC.